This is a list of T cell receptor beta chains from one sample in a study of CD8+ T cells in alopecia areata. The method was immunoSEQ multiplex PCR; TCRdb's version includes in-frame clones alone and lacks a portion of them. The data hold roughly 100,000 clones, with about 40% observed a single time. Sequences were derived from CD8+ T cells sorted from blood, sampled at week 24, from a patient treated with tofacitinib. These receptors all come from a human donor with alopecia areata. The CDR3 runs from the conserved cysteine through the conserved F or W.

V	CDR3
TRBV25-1	CASSPGREQYF
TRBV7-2	CASTLLEPYNEQFF
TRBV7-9	CASSDRTDLPSSYEQYF
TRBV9	CASSPSSGGGTEAFF
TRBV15	CATRGGQAAPGEQYF
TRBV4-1	CASSQVALQGTEAFF
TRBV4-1	CASSQNRNTIYF
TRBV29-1	CSVFLAETPNEQFF
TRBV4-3	CASSQDRASGTGELFF
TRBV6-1	CASRYRGGEQYF
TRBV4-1	CASSQGSGREDTQYF
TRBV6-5	CATQTGVNTEAFF
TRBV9	CASSVVAGSGAEAFF
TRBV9	CASSVGNGELFF
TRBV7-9	CASSTLAGGTDTQYF
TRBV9	CASSVGGSGDEQFF
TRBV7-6	CASSPPWRGLAEAFF
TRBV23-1	CASSSEGCGYTF
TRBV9	CASSGDTPNEQYF
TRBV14	CASSEPRDALGDTQYF
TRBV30	CAWSLLWTAGHYGYTF
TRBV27	CASSATSGEAYEQYF
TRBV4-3	CASSQELVGSSYEQYF
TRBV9	CASSVDYEQYF
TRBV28	CASSLPGQTSYEQYF
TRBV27	CASRLGTGNTEAFF
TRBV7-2	CASSLESGTNSYEQYF
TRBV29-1	CSVVRGSGYTF
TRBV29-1	CSVEGTGVAGELFF
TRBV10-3	CAISERREYEQYF
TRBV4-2	CASSQGYNEQFF
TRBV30	CAYRTSGYNEQFF
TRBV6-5	CASSTGLKGYNEQFF
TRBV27	CASSYGSSYNEQFF
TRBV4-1	CASSQVDSHYSNQPQHF
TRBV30	CAWSVGRGNTIYF
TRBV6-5	CASSYSRVDTQYF
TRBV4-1	CASSPAGALNQPQHF
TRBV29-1	CSVGLTGGSTEAFF
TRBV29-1	CSVVTGSGGTEAFF
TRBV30	CAWSVRAGDYEQYF
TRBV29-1	CSVEARSRTSNYGYTF
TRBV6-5	CASSGAGMRYEQYF
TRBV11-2	CASSRWGLSYEQYF
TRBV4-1	CASSQPTSGSSTGELFF
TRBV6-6	CASSYLVRGSTDTQYF
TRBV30	CAWSSENNNEQFF
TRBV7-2	CASTPGTGELFF
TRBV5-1	CASSPHPGLARYEQYF
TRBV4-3	CASSVSSSTDTQYF
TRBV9	CASSEDPRRGNTIYF
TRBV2	CASSNRVTGELFF
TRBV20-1	CRHGGGYGYTF
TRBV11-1	CASSPRSSGSLYEQYF
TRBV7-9	CASSLEPGYSNQPQHF
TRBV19	CASSIDNRGFYGYTF